This T cell receptor (beta chain) was identified in a study of blood T cell repertoires in COVID-19. Study details: Material from acute and convalescent COVID-19 was sourced from the United States, Italy and Spain. The cDNA or gDNA used as material had been derived from T cells, B-cell-depleted T cells, or PBMCs.

As processed by the authors: How many nucleated cells were present was estimated from reference gene primer amplification. Produced via immunoSEQ multiplex PCR; TCRdb's table is partial and in-frame only. V, J and clone size are taken as reported in that table, and D and trimming were inferred from the DNA itself. The table records more than 200,000 clones, around 90% of them present only once. CDR3 length: 15 amino acids. Looked up from germline, CDR1 is SGDLS and CDR2 is YYNGEE. The V gene lost 4 bases and the J gene lost 1 base, with 9 bases spanning the gap. The specimen was peripheral blood. The gene calls are TRBV9 and TRBJ2-6, with TRBD1 as a possible D gene (6 bases). The sequence was obtained from a human donor in a cohort sampled during active COVID-19. DNA of the CDR3: TGTGCCAGCAGCATAACAGGGTCTGGGGCCAACGTCCTGACTTTC. Translating it yields CASSITGSGANVLTF.